These 8 T cell receptor beta chains were sequenced from one sample in a study of blood T cell repertoires in COVID-19. The method was immunoSEQ multiplex PCR; TCRdb's version includes in-frame clones alone and lacks a portion of them. The sample has around 260,000 clones; approximately 87% are singletons. Sequences were obtained from peripheral blood. Every receptor here comes from a man in his fifties or sixties who had recovered from COVID-19.

The chain employs TRBV14 and TRBJ2-5, with 12 bases matching TRBD2. Germline CDR1 and CDR2: SGHDN and FVKESK. This CDR3 is built from 18 residues. The junction had 9 bases not matched to a gene; V was cut back by 4 bases and J by 0 bases. CDR3 sequence: CASSRELAGGPYQETQYF. In DNA form, the CDR3 reads TGTGCCAGCAGCCGAGAGCTAGCGGGGGGGCCGTACCAAGAGACCCAGTACTTC.

The V and J genes are TRBV29-1 and TRBJ2-7; D may be TRBD1 (5 bases). CDR3 size: 12 residues. From germline, CDR1 is SQVTM and CDR2 ANQGSEA. Trimming removed 4 bases from V and 3 bases from J, with 10 bases in between. CDR3 region: CSVAPGIYEQYF. CDR3 in DNA: TGCAGCGTTGCACCAGGGATCTACGAGCAGTACTTC.

V gene TRBV6-5 combines with J gene TRBJ2-1, with D maybe TRBD1 (6 bases). V lost 3 bases and J 4 bases, leaving 13 bases between the germline ends. Germline values: CDR1 MNHEY, CDR2 SVGAGI. The CDR3 is 15 residues long. The CDR3 is CASSYQWGPYNEQFF. The CDR3 DNA is TGTGCCAGCAGTTATCAGTGGGGGCCTTACAATGAGCAGTTCTTC.

This sequence joins TRBV19 and TRBJ2-7; the D gene is possibly TRBD1 (6 bases). V was trimmed by 5 bases and J by 0 bases, leaving 14 bases between them. There are 15 residues in the CDR3. The germline CDR1 and CDR2 sequences are LNHDA and SQIVND (reference sequence). The CDR3 reads CASSSRGKNSYEQYF. CDR3 in DNA: TGTGCCAGTAGTTCGAGGGGGAAAAACTCCTACGAGCAGTACTTC.

The CDR3 coding sequence is TGTGCCAGCAGCTTAGGAGGGAATATTGGGCATTCACCCCTCCACTTT. Protein sequence: CASSLGGNIGHSPLHF. The gene calls are TRBV11-2 and TRBJ1-6; D is unresolved. The CDR3 is 16 amino acids. Germline V lookup: CDR1 SGHAT, CDR2 FQNNGV. Trimming left V 1 base short and J 8 bases short, with 15 bases between.

This chain links TRBV6-5 with TRBJ2-7, with 8 bases lining up with TRBD1. With V trimmed by 6 bases and J by 3 bases, 7 bases remained unmatched. The germline CDR1 and CDR2 sequences are MNHEY and SVGAGI. The CDR3 is made up of 14 amino acids. Here the CDR3 reads CASRAGQGLYEQYF. CDR3 in DNA: TGTGCCAGCAGAGCTGGACAGGGCCTCTACGAGCAGTACTTC.

J is TRBJ1-1 and V is TRBV5-6, with D unresolved. CDR1 is SGHDT, CDR2 YYEEEE, per germline. CDR3 length equals 11 residues. Trimming cost V 0 bases and J 11 bases, with 8 bases left between them. As DNA, the CDR3 is TGTGCCAGCAGCTTGGGTTCAGGTGCTTTCTTT. Encoded protein: CASSLGSGAFF.

This sequence joins TRBV9 and TRBJ2-3; 9 nucleotides match TRBD1. With 0 bases clipped from V and 0 bases from J, the junction kept 8 bases outside the gene matches. Germline CDR1 is SGDLS and CDR2 is YYNGEE. The CDR3 is made up of 18 amino acids. In DNA, the CDR3 is TGTGCCAGCAGCGTAGCTGTGGGACAGGGTACTAGCACAGATACGCAGTATTTT. Residues: CASSVAVGQGTSTDTQYF.